The 24 T cell receptor beta chains reported below all come from one sample, sequenced in a study of T-cell memory formation after mild COVID-19 (TCRdb year 2021). Library creation used 5' RACE. The data were produced on an Illumina NovaSeq 6000. TCRdb's own reprocessing of the public reads used fastp at Q25 and MiXCR and kept productive beta chains. Rows are combined by CDR3 protein, so each entry shows the most common genes and DNA. The sample yields about 430,000 distinct CDR3 sequences; roughly 17% were counted once. Clones ranked in the top ten supply roughly 21% of the sample. What was sequenced was PBMCs or a T cell subset sorted from them (not recorded which). The receptors were sampled from a man between 18 and 35 years old who had mild COVID-19 (a few samples of this study predate the infection). The sample titles of this study are shuffled in the database, so cell type and time point are left out; the donor was told from shared clones.

This clonotype showed up many times. This chain links TRBV5-1 with TRBJ2-5; D might be TRBD1 (5 bases). Trimming cost V 2 bases and J 3 bases, with 8 bases left between them. The CDR3 runs 13 residues. Germline CDR1 reads SGHRS; CDR2 reads YFSETQ. This chain's CDR3 is CASSFQGEETQYF. For the CDR3, the DNA is TGCGCCAGCAGCTTCCAGGGTGAAGAGACCCAGTACTTC.

The chain employs TRBV5-5 and TRBJ1-2; 9 positions match TRBD1. The CDR3 runs 15 residues. After removal of 4 bases from V and 8 bases from J, the junction contained 12 bases not matched to a gene. Germline CDR1 is SGHKS and CDR2 is YYEKEE (reference sequence). CDR3 in amino acids: CASSIPGQGPRGYTF. The CDR3 region has the DNA TGTGCCAGCAGCATACCGGGACAGGGCCCGAGGGGCTACACCTTC.

The gene calls are TRBV4-1 and TRBJ2-7; D possibly matches TRBD1 or TRBD2 (5 bases each). Per germline, CDR1 MGHRA and CDR2 YSYEKL. The CDR3 length is 13 residues. V was pared by 1 base and J by 12 bases, with 16 bases between. The CDR3 nucleotides are TGCGCCAGCAGCCAAGTCAACGGGGCCGCGACGTACTTC. It specifies CASSQVNGAATYF.

The chain uses TRBV14 and TRBJ1-1; the D gene is possibly TRBD1 (6 bases). The CDR3 is 14 residues long. Germline V lookup: CDR1 SGHDN, CDR2 FVKESK. Deletions cut 1 base from V and 6 bases from J, with 12 bases between. CDR3 coding DNA: TGTGCCAGCAGCCAAGGGTACAGGGACCCTGAAGCTTTCTTT. Translating gives CASSQGYRDPEAFF.

This clonotype has more than one count but fewer than ten. CDR3 nucleotides: TGCGCCAGCAGCCAAGATCTGCAGGATGCAAACACCATATATTTT. Translation: CASSQDLQDANTIYF. The gene calls are TRBV4-3 and TRBJ1-3; D is undetermined. The CDR3 loop spans 15 amino acids. The germline gives CDR1 LGHNA, CDR2 YSLEER. Trimming removed 0 bases from V and 6 bases from J, with 12 bases in between.

J is TRBJ2-3 and V is TRBV20-1; D unclear. Per the germline V gene, CDR1 is DFQATT and CDR2 is SNEGSKA (reference sequence). Trimming took 5 bases from V and 0 from J, leaving 27 bases between them. This CDR3 is built from 19 residues. In DNA, the CDR3 is TGCAGTGCTGGGCACCAATCCGGATTGATACTTCCTAGCACAGATACGCAGTATTTT. Translated, it gives CSAGHQSGLILPSTDTQYF.

CDR3 nucleotides: TGCAGTGCTAGAGATATGGAAGCCTATGGCTACACCTTC. Encoded protein: CSARDMEAYGYTF. This chain connects TRBV20-1 to TRBJ1-2; D ambiguous. V was shortened by 0 bases and J by 4 bases, with 9 bases between the two germline ends. Looked up from germline, CDR1 is DFQATT and CDR2 is SNEGSKA (reference sequence). The CDR3 loop spans 13 amino acids.

The chain links TRBV18 to TRBJ2-7; a possible D gene is TRBD1 (6 bases). The CDR3 runs 15 residues. With 1 base removed from V and 5 bases from J, the gap between germline ends came to 15 bases. In germline, CDR1 is KGHSH, CDR2 LQKENI. The CDR3 DNA reads TGTGCCAGCTCACCACGGTCAGGGGTAGTCGACGAGCAGTACTTC. Amino acids: CASSPRSGVVDEQYF.

This clonotype was detected a few times. The chain combines TRBV19 with TRBJ1-5; D remains ambiguous. CDR3 size: 13 residues. Trimming took 6 bases from V and 0 from J, leaving 6 bases between them. Germline CDR1 reads LNHDA; CDR2 reads SQIVND (reference sequence). CDR3 region: CASRQRSNQPQHF. CDR3 bases: TGTGCCAGTAGGCAGCGTAGCAATCAGCCCCAGCATTTT.

There are a few counts of this clonotype. The V call is TRBV7-2, the J call TRBJ2-3; 8 nucleotides match TRBD2. J was trimmed by 2 bases and V by 4 bases; bases with no gene match: 5. Germline V lookup: CDR1 SGHTA, CDR2 FQGNSA. This CDR3 is 15 amino acids long. CDR3 sequence reads: CASSSREGPTDTQYF. The CDR3 bases are TGTGCCAGCAGCTCCCGGGAGGGTCCCACAGATACGCAGTATTTT.

The V and J genes are TRBV7-9 and TRBJ2-1; 12 nucleotides line up with TRBD2. Germline V lookup: CDR1 SEHNR, CDR2 FQNEAQ (reference sequence). The CDR3 is 14 residues long. Losses at the gene ends were 5 bases for V and 10 bases for J; bases not matched to a gene: 6. The CDR3 region has the DNA TGTGCCAGCAGCCCCCCCGGACTAGCGGGGGAGCAGTTCTTC. Protein: CASSPPGLAGEQFF.

The V and J genes are TRBV4-3 and TRBJ2-1, with a weak D call TRBD2 (6 bases). The CDR3 is 14 residues long. V was pared by 0 bases and J by 7 bases, with 10 bases between. Germline V gene sequence: CDR1 LGHNA, CDR2 YSLEER. The CDR3 nucleotides are TGCGCCAGCAGCCAAGACGCGACTAGGAATGAGCAGTTCTTC. Translated, it gives CASSQDATRNEQFF.

This clonotype appeared a few times. This chain joins TRBV5-6 and TRBJ2-2; D ambiguous. V dropped 5 bases and J dropped 4 bases, with 15 bases sitting between them. The CDR3 consists of 15 residues. The germline CDR1 and CDR2 sequences are SGHDT and YYEEEE. The chain's CDR3 is CASRRQGRTTGELFF. CDR3 nucleotides: TGTGCCAGCAGACGCCAAGGACGGACCACCGGGGAGCTGTTTTTT.

V usage is TRBV7-9 and J usage is TRBJ1-3, with a possible D match to TRBD1 (6 bases). The CDR3 extends over 13 amino acids. Germline CDR1 reads SEHNR; CDR2 reads FQNEAQ (reference sequence). V shed 8 bases and J shed 4 bases, with 12 bases lying between them. The CDR3 nucleotides read TGTGCCAGCGACGCAGGGGTCGGAAACACCATATATTTT. As protein: CASDAGVGNTIYF.

Only a few counts were recorded for this clonotype. The chain recombines TRBV7-9 with TRBJ1-2; possibly TRBD1 for D (6 bases). The germline gives CDR1 SEHNR, CDR2 FQNEAQ (reference sequence). This CDR3 is built from 14 residues. The V end was cut by 4 bases, the J end by 7 bases, with 16 bases between. The CDR3 spells CASSWAGVGLGYTF. The CDR3 nucleotides read TGTGCCAGCAGCTGGGCAGGGGTTGGACTTGGCTACACCTTC.

This clonotype turned up a few times. The chain couples TRBV7-9 to TRBJ2-1, with D possibly being TRBD1 (6 bases). CDR1 is SEHNR and CDR2 is FQNEAQ in the germline V gene (reference sequence). The CDR3 totals 15 residues. Trimming took off 3 bases at V and 7 bases at J, with 16 bases between the two ends. The CDR3 nucleotides are TGTGCCAGCAGCTTCCAGGGGCCTACCGGGAATGAGCAGTTCTTC. Residues: CASSFQGPTGNEQFF.

This clonotype came up a few times. This chain joins TRBV7-8 and TRBJ2-1; D is undetermined. In germline, CDR1 is SGHVS, CDR2 FQNEAQ. There are 14 residues in the CDR3. The V gene lost 3 bases and the J gene lost 0 bases, with 6 bases spanning the gap. In DNA, the CDR3 is TGTGCCAGCAGCTTTTTGAGCTCCTACAATGAGCAGTTCTTC. This translates into CASSFLSSYNEQFF.

This clonotype was detected only a few times. The DNA for the CDR3 is TGCAGTGCCCAACCTCTGACAGGGACTAATAATTCACCCCTCCACTTT. It yields the protein CSAQPLTGTNNSPLHF. V and J are TRBV20-1 and TRBJ1-6; TRBD1 matches at 7 bases. From germline, CDR1 is DFQATT and CDR2 SNEGSKA (reference sequence). The V gene end was trimmed by 6 bases and the J gene end by 5 bases; junction bases not matched to a gene: 13. The length of the CDR3 is 16 residues.

The chain recombines TRBV27 with TRBJ2-3; 10 bases match TRBD1. The CDR3 is 17 residues long. Trimming took 3 bases from V and 4 from J; bases not matched to a gene: 10. The germline CDR1 and CDR2 sequences are MNHEY and SMNVEV (reference sequence). The CDR3 DNA reads TGTGCCAGCAGTTTTCGAGGACAGGGGGGTCGACCAGATACGCAGTATTTT. This encodes CASSFRGQGGRPDTQYF.

The chain is built from TRBV7-9 and TRBJ1-1, with a tentative D call TRBD1 (5 bases). With 5 bases removed from V and 0 bases from J, the gap between germline ends came to 13 bases. The germline CDR1 and CDR2 sequences are SEHNR and FQNEAQ (reference sequence). The CDR3 covers 15 residues. CDR3 loop: CASSPYPGMNTEAFF. In DNA, the CDR3 is TGTGCCAGCAGCCCGTACCCAGGGATGAACACTGAAGCTTTCTTT.

The V gene is TRBV24-1, the J gene TRBJ2-1; D is undetermined. V was trimmed by 4 bases and J by 5 bases, leaving 11 bases between them. Germline-derived CDR1 and CDR2 are KGHDR and SFDVKD. The CDR3 is made up of 14 amino acids. For the CDR3, the DNA is TGTGCCACCAGTGACCCCCGGAGAAACAATGAGCAGTTCTTC. Its protein product is CATSDPRRNNEQFF.

The V and J genes are TRBV6-1 and TRBJ2-2; TRBD2 matches at 14 bases. The CDR3 spans 13 residues. V shed 9 bases and J 7 bases; nucleotides not matched to a gene: 1. Germline V gene data show CDR1 as MNHNS and CDR2 as SASEGT. CDR3 region: CASGLAGGGELFF. The CDR3 region has the DNA TGTGCCAGTGGACTAGCGGGAGGCGGGGAGCTGTTTTTT.

This clonotype occurred a few times. The CDR3 region is CASSGGTGYEQYV. CDR3 sequence (DNA): TGTGCCAGCAGCGGGGGGACAGGGTACGAGCAGTACGTC. The rearrangement links TRBV5-6 to TRBJ2-7, with 9 bases fitting TRBD1. Trimming at V came to 4 bases and at J to 4 bases, leaving 3 bases not matched to a gene. The V gene's germline CDR1 is SGHDT and CDR2 YYEEEE. CDR3 size: 13 residues.

The J gene is TRBJ2-1, the V gene TRBV11-2; TRBD2 matches 10 bases. This CDR3 is built from 15 residues. The germline V gene encodes CDR1 SGHAT and CDR2 FQNNGV. Germline trimming cut 5 bases from V and 8 bases from J; bases unmatched to any gene: 9. CDR3 sequence: CASSPVSGGADEQFF. CDR3 bases: TGTGCCAGCAGCCCCGTGAGCGGGGGGGCAGATGAGCAGTTCTTC.